This TCR beta chain was found in a study of T cells in Graves' hyperthyroidism and ophthalmopathy (dated by TCRdb to 2018 to 2020). Context from the whole study: Peripheral blood samples were taken at the time of initial diagnosis, prior to any treatment. Prospective prediction of ophthalmopathy was tested in an independent validation cohort consisting of fewer than 20 hyperthyroidism patients and some 15 patients who later progressed to ophthalmopathy. The paper reports TCR Vbeta CDR3 sequencing of approximately 130 peripheral blood samples: approximately 41 ophthalmopathy, 70 to 85 hyperthyroidism and 17 progressor patients. After blood sampling, hyperthyroidism patients were treated with methimazole at a starting dose of 30 mg daily, and ophthalmopathy patients were treated with high-dose intravenous methylprednisolone. The roughly 90 discovery patients were divided at random into training and test sets in a 7:3 ratio. A discovery cohort of roughly 96 patients, roughly 40 with Graves' ophthalmopathy and approximately 60 with stable Graves' hyperthyroidism, was used to find distinguishing TCR V-J signatures. The study also compared thyroid tissue and blood T-cell repertoires from about six Graves' hyperthyroidism patients.

The TCR beta CDR3 regions were amplified from RNA transcripts. The TCR CDR3 was subjected to a first round of RT-PCR using the HTBI primer set and the Qiagen OneStep RT-PCR kit. Libraries were constructed in a second round of multiplex PCR, after which size selection and purification were carried out. Paired-end sequencing of the libraries was performed with 100 bp reads on an Illumina HiSeq2000. Per the source publication's procedure: Raw data were processed with SOAPnuke, discarding reads with adapters, uncalled bases, mean Phred below 15, or no exact constant-primer or identifier match. COPE v1.2.5 was used to merge the high-quality paired reads, and each unique nucleotide sequence was defined as a clonotype. MiTCR v1.1 was used to align clonotypes to the IMGT TRBV, TRBD and TRBJ reference segments. The analysis included only V-J combinations with a frequency above 0.0001, which together covered around 99% of the repertoires. The TCS score was defined as F50 (clonal expansion) divided by E x V (chaos), with BLOSUM62-based TCRdist calculated between CDR3 peptides within each V-J. Welch's t-statistics and random forest reduced fewer than 550 V-J features to 13, which were used in a naive Bayes classifier (R e1071). TCRdb applied fastp at Q25 and MiXCR to the public reads, then kept only in-frame beta chains. Entries are consolidated by CDR3 protein sequence, retaining the most common genes and DNA. The authors' filters were not applied to this entry. Here the sample has some 550,000 distinct CDR3 sequences; about a sixth occur a single time. Roughly 3.3% of the sample belongs to the ten largest clones.

This clonotype was counted ten times or more. Its binding antigen is unknown. Base qualities are not recorded, but no much larger clone differs from it by a single base. On the study overall, not on this receptor specifically: Blood samples also contained most of the expanded thyroid clonotypes (frequency above 0.001), which suggests that blood repertoires may reflect thyroid immune responses. Sample size was not statistically predetermined, and blinding of investigators to group allocation was not performed. A model built on a 13 V-J signature distinguished ophthalmopathy from stable hyperthyroidism, reaching about 88% sensitivity and under 84% specificity in cross-validation and 80%/75% in testing. In validation, the model predicted progression to ophthalmopathy a median of roughly 6.1 months before onset, with 70% to 71% sensitivity and 72.22% specificity.

In the ophthalmopathy patients, disease was moderately to severely active, with a Clinical Activity Score of 3 or more, a NOSPECS grade of 4 or more, and a duration of less than 3 months. Any patient with an uncontrolled infection, another autoimmune disease, pregnancy or lactation was excluded. Diagnoses were based on clinical symptoms, serum thyroxine and TRAb, thyroid ultrasound and orbital computed tomography. Ficoll-Paque density gradient centrifugation was used to isolate PBMCs from 8.5 to 10 ml of fresh peripheral blood. Trizol reagent was used to extract total RNA, and RNA quality was then checked on an Agilent 2100 Bioanalyzer. From the cysteine up to the phenylalanine, the CDR3 has a length of 11 residues. Here the CDR3 DNA is all that survives: 33 bases in frame from base 1. For CDR1 and CDR2, the germline V gene (reference sequence) lists DFQATT and SNEGSKA. Trimming at the junction amounts to 3 bases on V and 8 bases on J, and the germline ends lie 10 bases apart.

This clonotype was sampled from a middle-aged woman with Graves' ophthalmopathy. Rearrangement joined TRBV20-1 to TRBJ1-2; the D gene remains uncertain. Specimen: blood. The bases are TGCAGTGCTAGCGCAGTGGGCGGCTACACCTTC. Its protein product is CSASAVGGYTF.